The 29 T cell receptor beta chains below all came from one sample that was sequenced in a study of blood T cell repertoires in COVID-19. The assay was immunoSEQ multiplex PCR, and TCRdb's table has in-frame clones only and misses some. The sample lists some 150,000 clones; 80% to 90% were seen once. The sequencing input was peripheral blood. The receptors here all came from a woman aged 40-49 years with acute or convalescent COVID-19.

In this sample, this clone turned up once. The chain employs TRBV12-5 and TRBJ2-1; D is possibly TRBD1 (6 bases). The CDR3 extends over 15 amino acids. Germline-derived CDR1 and CDR2 are LGHNT and FRNRAP. Trimming cost V 2 bases and J 13 bases, with 21 bases left between them. The CDR3 spells CASGLPRQDLTRQFF. The CDR3 DNA reads as TGTGCTAGTGGTTTGCCACGACAGGATTTGACCCGACAGTTCTTC. Together with reference TRBV12-5 and TRBJ2-1, the CDR3 gives the full variable domain: DARVTQTPRHKVTEMGQEVTMRCQPILGHNTVFWYRQTMMQGLELLAYFRNRAPLDDSGMPKDRFSAEMPDATLATLKIQPSEPRDSAVYFCASGLPRQDLTRQFFGPGTRLTVL.

The chain links TRBV5-6 to TRBJ1-1, with no clear D. V was trimmed by 4 bases and J by 5 bases, leaving 15 bases between them. The CDR3 contains 14 residues. CDR1 SGHDT and CDR2 YYEEEE come from the germline V gene. For the CDR3, the DNA is TGTGCCAGCAGCCCTTGGGTGGGCAGGACTGAAGCTTTCTTT. This sequence encodes CASSPWVGRTEAFF.

This rearrangement joins TRBV11-2 to TRBJ2-7; 8 bases line up with TRBD2. V lost 2 bases to trimming and J lost 2 bases; unmatched junction nucleotides: 5. This CDR3 is built from 15 residues. The V gene's germline CDR1 is SGHAT and CDR2 FQNNGV. The CDR3 region is CASSLKAGAPYEQYF. In nucleotides, the CDR3 is TGTGCCAGCAGCTTAAAAGCGGGGGCACCCTACGAGCAGTACTTC.

A few counts support this clone. This chain joins TRBV28 and TRBJ1-1; 8 nucleotides agree with TRBD1. V shed 5 bases and J 3 bases; nucleotides not matched to a gene: 2. From germline, CDR1 is MDHEN and CDR2 SYDVKM. The CDR3 consists of 13 residues. In DNA, the CDR3 is TGTGCCAGCAGTCACAGGGGGGACACTGAAGCTTTCTTT. Protein: CASSHRGDTEAFF.

The chain joins TRBV6-5 to TRBJ2-2; 7 positions match TRBD1. This CDR3 contains 15 residues. The trim removed 0 bases at V and 4 bases at J, leaving 2 bases unmatched. Germline CDR1 and CDR2: MNHEY and SVGAGI. CDR3 loop: CASSYSRQGTGELFF. The CDR3 nucleotides are TGTGCCAGCAGTTACTCGCGACAGGGCACCGGGGAGCTGTTTTTT.

The chain employs TRBV24-1 and TRBJ2-7; unclear D gene. CDR3 size: 12 residues. Germline loops: CDR1 KGHDR, CDR2 SFDVKD. V lost 4 bases, J lost 6 bases, and 9 bases lay in between. Here the CDR3 reads CATSERVGEQYF. CDR3 bases: TGTGCCACCAGTGAACGGGTGGGCGAGCAGTACTTC.

The chain is built from TRBV5-6 and TRBJ1-2, with D perhaps matching TRBD1 (5 bases). CDR3 size: 13 residues. Trimming pared 7 bases from V and 8 bases from J, leaving 18 bases between. Germline V gene lookup returns CDR1 SGHDT and CDR2 YYEEEE. Written as DNA, the CDR3 is TGTGCCAGCGCCTGGGGCGGGACGGGGGGCTACACCTTC. Translation gives CASAWGGTGGYTF.

The genes are TRBV7-9 and TRBJ2-7; D is perhaps TRBD1 (5 bases). Germline V CDR1 and CDR2: SEHNR, FQNEAQ (reference sequence). V lost 0 bases to trimming and J lost 0 bases, with 9 bases between them. The CDR3 loop spans 15 amino acids. This chain's CDR3 is CASSLAGAISYEQYF. The CDR3 DNA reads as TGTGCCAGCAGCTTAGCAGGGGCCATCTCCTACGAGCAGTACTTC. The whole variable domain, remainder taken from reference TRBV7-9 and TRBJ2-7, is DTGVSQNPRHKITKRGQNVTFRCDPISEHNRLYWYRQTLGQGPEFLTYFQNEAQLEKSRLLSDRFSAERPKGSFSTLEIQRTEQGDSAMYLCASSLAGAISYEQYFGPGTRLTVT.

V and J are TRBV7-3 and TRBJ2-2; D uncertain. CDR3 length equals 12 residues. The germline V and J ends were trimmed by 2 bases and 6 bases, with 4 bases remaining between them. Germline assignment: CDR1 SGHTA and CDR2 FQGTGA. The CDR3 sequence: CASSLLAGELFF. In nucleotides, the CDR3 is TGTGCCAGCAGCTTATTAGCCGGGGAGCTGTTTTTT.

The genes are TRBV3-1 (or the pseudogene TRBV3-2) and TRBJ2-3; weak D call: TRBD1 (6 bases). V was clipped by 0 bases and J by 3 bases, with 16 bases between them. Germline V gives CDR1 LGHDT, CDR2 YNNKEL (reference sequence). CDR3 length: 17 amino acids. This CDR3 reads CASSQDPRGRVTDTQYF. The CDR3 DNA follows: TGTGCCAGCAGCCAAGATCCCAGGGGACGCGTGACAGATACGCAGTATTTT.

V usage is TRBV24-1 and J usage is TRBJ2-1, with 9 nucleotides matching TRBD2. The CDR3 has 17 residues. J gave up 4 bases and V 4 bases, and 10 bases lay outside the gene matches. Germline values: CDR1 KGHDR, CDR2 SFDVKD. As DNA, the CDR3 is TGTGCCACCAGTGAGGTTAGCGGGGGTGACACATACAATGAGCAGTTCTTC. The encoded protein is CATSEVSGGDTYNEQFF.

The V and J genes are TRBV9 and TRBJ2-1, with 9 bases identical to TRBD2. The CDR3 is 15 amino acids. Looked up from germline, CDR1 is SGDLS and CDR2 is YYNGEE. V dropped 4 bases and J dropped 4; count of bases not matched to a gene: 6. CDR3 coding DNA: TGTGCCAGCAGCTCAAGACTAGCGGAATACAATGAGCAGTTCTTC. This gives the protein CASSSRLAEYNEQFF.

The rearrangement links TRBV5-4 to TRBJ2-6; 11 positions match TRBD1. CDR3 length equals 18 residues. CDR1 and CDR2 from the germline V gene are SGHNT and YYREEE (reference sequence). V lost 3 bases and J lost 0; bases outside the gene matches: 5. The CDR3 region has the DNA TGTGCCAGCAGCTCAAGGGACAGGGGGTTCTCTGGGGCCAACGTCCTGACTTTC. Protein product: CASSSRDRGFSGANVLTF.

J is TRBJ1-4 and V is TRBV5-1; 7 nucleotides line up with TRBD1. The germline V gene encodes CDR1 SGHRS and CDR2 YFSETQ. Unmatched junction bases numbered 6, after V lost 0 bases and J lost 7 bases. The CDR3 runs 15 residues. The CDR3 loop is CASSLGTGGSEKLFF. The CDR3 coding sequence is TGCGCCAGCAGCTTGGGGACAGGAGGAAGTGAAAAACTGTTTTTT.

This chain joins TRBV5-8 and TRBJ2-7; no clear D. Trimming left V 2 bases short and J 2 bases short, with 14 bases between. The CDR3 loop spans 15 amino acids. The V gene's germline CDR1 is SGHTS and CDR2 YDEGEE. CDR3: CASSLARAPTYEQYF. CDR3 bases: TGTGCCAGCAGCTTAGCCCGAGCGCCTACCTACGAGCAGTACTTC.

The J gene is TRBJ2-5, the V gene TRBV2; 12 nucleotides line up with TRBD2. Germline lookup yields CDR1 SNHLY and CDR2 FYNNEI. The CDR3 totals 15 residues. V trimming: 7 bases; J trimming: 5 bases; junction bases outside the gene matches: 8. CDR3 sequence (DNA): TGTGCCAGCACCGAGACTAGCGGGAGTTCGGAGACCCAGTACTTC. Protein sequence: CASTETSGSSETQYF. Full variable domain (remainder filled in from reference TRBV2 and TRBJ2-5): EPEVTQTPSHQVTQMGQEVILRCVPISNHLYFYWYRQILGQKVEFLVSFYNNEISEKSEIFDDQFSVERPDGSNFTLKIRSTKLEDSAMYFCASTETSGSSETQYFGPGTRLLVL.

The chain recombines TRBV29-1 with TRBJ1-4; D remains unclear. The CDR3 has 14 amino acids. V lost 0 bases, J lost 3 bases, and 8 bases lay in between. Germline-derived CDR1 and CDR2 are SQVTM and ANQGSEA. The CDR3 DNA follows: TGCAGCGTTGAAGATCCAGAATCTAATGAAAAACTGTTTTTT. The encoded protein is CSVEDPESNEKLFF.

This clone was seen only a few times. The chain has TRBV10-1 and TRBJ1-1; weak D call: TRBD1 (6 bases). Between the trimmed V and J ends, which lost 9 bases and 0 bases, there was a span of 14 bases. The germline CDR1 and CDR2 sequences are WNHNN and SYGVQD (reference sequence). The CDR3 sequence is 14 residues long. This CDR3 is CARRKTGMNTEAFF. The CDR3 DNA reads as TGCGCCAGGAGAAAGACAGGTATGAACACTGAAGCTTTCTTT.

The chain is built from TRBV14 and TRBJ2-7, with a tentative D call TRBD2 (6 bases). CDR3 length: 17 residues. V lost 0 bases to trimming and J lost 4 bases, with 19 bases between them. The germline CDR1 and CDR2 sequences are SGHDN and FVKESK. CDR3 protein: CASSQDHNLAPYYEQYF. CDR3 bases: TGTGCCAGCAGCCAAGATCATAATCTAGCGCCCTATTACGAGCAGTACTTC. The complete variable domain, with remaining parts taken from reference TRBV14 and TRBJ2-7, reads EAGVTQFPSHSVIEKGQTVTLRCDPISGHDNLYWYRRVMGKEIKFLLHFVKESKQDESGMPNNRFLAERTGGTYSTLKVQPAELEDSGVYFCASSQDHNLAPYYEQYFGPGTRLTVT.

The chain combines TRBV30 with TRBJ2-3, with D maybe TRBD2 (6 bases). V dropped 0 bases and J dropped 4 bases, with 17 bases sitting between them. Germline CDR1 is GTSNPN and CDR2 is SVGIG (reference sequence). There are 16 residues in the CDR3. Here the CDR3 reads CAWSVGVAVGPDTQYF. The CDR3 nucleotides read TGTGCCTGGAGTGTAGGCGTAGCGGTGGGGCCAGATACGCAGTATTTT.

The V call is TRBV19, the J call TRBJ2-4, with D unresolved. This CDR3 region has 13 residues. Trimming stripped 6 bases from V and 1 base from J, with 7 bases between. CDR1 is LNHDA, CDR2 SQIVND, per germline (reference sequence). CDR3 bases: TGTGCCAGTAGATTAGAGGCCAAAAACATTCAGTACTTC. The encoded protein is CASRLEAKNIQYF.

This chain links TRBV20-1 with TRBJ1-5; 7 bases are a match to TRBD1. The germline CDR1 and CDR2 sequences are DFQATT and SNEGSKA (reference sequence). This CDR3 comprises 15 residues. The junction had 7 bases not matched to a gene; V was cut back by 3 bases and J by 2 bases. The CDR3 spells CSASQGVGGNQPQHF. CDR3 DNA sequence: TGCAGTGCTAGTCAGGGGGTTGGTGGCAATCAGCCCCAGCATTTT.

The CDR3 region has the DNA TGTGCCAGCAGCCCCATGACAGGGGTTGAGACCCAGTACTTC. Translated, it gives CASSPMTGVETQYF. The chain employs TRBV3-1 (or the pseudogene TRBV3-2) and TRBJ2-5; 8 positions agree with TRBD1. Losses at the gene ends were 4 bases for V and 5 bases for J; bases not matched to a gene: 6. The CDR3 consists of 14 residues. Germline CDR1 and CDR2: LGHDT and YNNKEL (reference sequence).

CDR3 coding DNA: TGTGCCAGCAGCGGGGGGGCAATTAATGAGCAGTTCTTC. Translated: CASSGGAINEQFF. The J gene is TRBJ2-1, the V gene TRBV7-3; possible D gene TRBD2, 7 bases. This CDR3 has 13 amino acids. Germline values: CDR1 SGHTA, CDR2 FQGTGA. V lost 5 bases, J lost 7 bases, and 12 bases lay in between.

The chain joins TRBV18 to TRBJ2-5; TRBD2 matches 10 bases. V gave up 5 bases and J gave up 4 bases; unmatched junction bases: 13. The CDR3 totals 17 residues. Germline V gene data show CDR1 as KGHSH and CDR2 as LQKENI. CDR3 DNA sequence: TGTGCCAGCTCAGCCAGAGGCACTAGCGGGAACCGAGAGACCCAGTACTTC. It translates to CASSARGTSGNRETQYF.

The V and J genes are TRBV10-3 and TRBJ2-7; 7 positions match TRBD1. The V and J ends lost 11 bases and 4 bases, in that order; junction bases with no gene match: 8. The CDR3 is 12 amino acids. Germline CDR1 is ENHRY and CDR2 is SYGVKD. The CDR3 bases are TGTGCCTCGGGACAGTACAAGTACGAGCAGTACTTC. It is translated as CASGQYKYEQYF.

This rearrangement joins TRBV28 to TRBJ2-7, with D tentatively TRBD1 (6 bases). V was cut by 10 bases and J by 3 bases, with 19 bases left in between. Germline V gene lookup returns CDR1 MDHEN and CDR2 SYDVKM. CDR3 length: 14 amino acids. CDR3 coding DNA: TGTGCCACCCTGGGGGCGATAGACAGCTACGAGCAGTACTTC. Translation gives CATLGAIDSYEQYF.

The rearrangement joins TRBV28 to TRBJ1-4; D is uncertain. Germline V lookup: CDR1 MDHEN, CDR2 SYDVKM. The CDR3 covers 12 residues. The V and J ends lost 6 bases and 4 bases respectively, with 6 bases between them. CDR3: CASSTSNEKLFF. The CDR3 DNA is TGTGCCAGCAGCACCAGTAATGAAAAACTGTTTTTT.

CDR3 sequence: CASSPDGQDYEQYF. The CDR3, as DNA: TGTGCCAGCAGCCCAGACGGCCAGGACTACGAGCAGTACTTC. This sequence joins TRBV9 and TRBJ2-7; D is uncertain. Trimming shortened V by 4 bases and J by 3 bases, and 14 bases separated the two germline ends. The germline gives CDR1 SGDLS, CDR2 YYNGEE. This CDR3 has 14 residues.